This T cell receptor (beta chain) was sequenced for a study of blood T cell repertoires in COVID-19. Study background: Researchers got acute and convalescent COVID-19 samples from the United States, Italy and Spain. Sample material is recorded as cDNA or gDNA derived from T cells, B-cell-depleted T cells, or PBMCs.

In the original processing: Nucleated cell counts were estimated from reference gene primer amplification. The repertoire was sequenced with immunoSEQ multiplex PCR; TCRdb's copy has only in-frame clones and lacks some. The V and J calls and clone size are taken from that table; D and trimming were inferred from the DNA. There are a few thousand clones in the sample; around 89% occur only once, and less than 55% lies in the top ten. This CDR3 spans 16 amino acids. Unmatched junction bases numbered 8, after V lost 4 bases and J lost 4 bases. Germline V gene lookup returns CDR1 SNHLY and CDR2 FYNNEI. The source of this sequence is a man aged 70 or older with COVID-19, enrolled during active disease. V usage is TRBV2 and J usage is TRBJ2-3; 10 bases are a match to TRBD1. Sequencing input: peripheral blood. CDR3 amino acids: CASSARQGAGADTQYF. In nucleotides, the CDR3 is TGTGCCAGCAGTGCCCGACAGGGGGCGGGAGCAGATACGCAGTATTTT. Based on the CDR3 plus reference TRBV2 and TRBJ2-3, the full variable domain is EPEVTQTPSHQVTQMGQEVILRCVPISNHLYFYWYRQILGQKVEFLVSFYNNEISEKSEIFDDQFSVERPDGSNFTLKIRSTKLEDSAMYFCASSARQGAGADTQYFGPGTRLTVL.